This T cell receptor beta chain stems from a study of T cells after yellow fever vaccination. 5'RACE template switching produced TCR cDNA carrying a universal primer site and UMIs. Each CDR3 protein is one row after TCRdb ran MiXCR on the 5' RACE reads. The sample contains about 120,000 distinct CDR3 sequences, roughly 6.8% of which appear only once. This clonotype appeared many times. The CDR3 is 14 amino acids. Trimming took off 6 bases at V and 2 bases at J, with 12 bases between the two ends. The TCR comes from a man aged 18 to 35 who received the YFV17D yellow fever vaccine. The rearrangement joins TRBV12-3 or TRBV12-4 to TRBJ2-3; tentatively, D is TRBD1 or TRBD2 (5 bases each). The sequencing here drew on CD4+ T cells sorted from PBMCs, taken about 41 days after the first yellow fever vaccination. In DNA form, the CDR3 reads TGTGCCAGCAGGGGGGTAGGGAACACAGATACGCAGTATTTT. Protein product: CASRGVGNTDTQYF.